What follows are 21 T cell receptor beta chains derived from one specimen sequenced in a study of blood T cell repertoires in COVID-19 (dated by TCRdb to 2018 to 2020). Library creation used the immunoSEQ multiplex PCR assay. TCRdb took this table from immuneACCESS and kept in-frame rearrangements with V and J called. Such tables lack part of the clones; where checked against another copy, unresolved V genes explain under half of the gap, and the rest is unexplained. Here the sample has about 220,000 clones; approximately 83% occur a single time. The ten top clones hold around 3.1% of the sample. The source material was peripheral blood. These TCRs come from a woman in her thirties who had recovered from COVID-19.

This clone was seen once. CDR3 in amino acids: CSASQLAGKETQYF. The CDR3 region has the DNA TGCAGTGCTAGTCAGCTAGCGGGAAAAGAGACCCAGTACTTC. This chain joins TRBV20-1 and TRBJ2-5; 9 nucleotides align to TRBD2. This CDR3 contains 14 residues. Germline assignment: CDR1 DFQATT and CDR2 SNEGSKA (reference sequence). J gave up 3 bases and V 3 bases, and 5 bases lay outside the gene matches.

V usage is TRBV9 and J usage is TRBJ2-3; 13 bases fit TRBD2. This CDR3 is 15 amino acids long. Trimming cost V 6 bases and J 4 bases; bases outside gene matches: 5. From germline, CDR1 is SGDLS and CDR2 YYNGEE. CDR3 in DNA: TGTGCCAGCACCTTGGGACTAGCGGGGTCAGATACGCAGTATTTT. This gives the protein CASTLGLAGSDTQYF.

This chain connects TRBV6-1 to TRBJ2-7; 9 bases fit TRBD2. J lost 3 bases, V lost 2 bases, and 11 bases had no gene match. Germline loops: CDR1 MNHNS, CDR2 SASEGT. The CDR3 is 17 residues long. The CDR3 is CASSEYFGLAQSYEQYF. CDR3 bases: TGTGCCAGCAGTGAATACTTTGGACTAGCGCAAAGCTACGAGCAGTACTTC.

The chain has TRBV25-1 and TRBJ1-1; D might be TRBD1 (6 bases). The CDR3 totals 15 residues. The germline CDR1 and CDR2 sequences are MGHDK and SYGVNS. V dropped 2 bases and J dropped 0 bases, with 10 bases sitting between them. CDR3 nucleotide sequence: TGTGCCAGCAGTGAAGGTGGGGACATGAACACTGAAGCTTTCTTT. Its translation: CASSEGGDMNTEAFF.

This chain connects TRBV5-1 to TRBJ2-7; 8 bases are shared with TRBD2. Trimming removed 4 bases from V and 6 bases from J; junction bases left unmatched: 9. The CDR3 sequence is 14 residues long. CDR1 is SGHRS, CDR2 YFSETQ, per germline. CDR3 loop: CASSTGLEKGEQYF. The CDR3 DNA reads as TGCGCCAGCAGCACGGGACTAGAAAAGGGCGAGCAGTACTTC.

In regard to this clone: This CDR3 is also generated by other DNA sequences in the sample. The chain combines TRBV5-6 with TRBJ1-2; maybe TRBD1 (5 bases). This CDR3 has 12 residues. V gave up 2 bases and J gave up 6 bases, with 8 bases separating them. Germline V gene sequence: CDR1 SGHDT, CDR2 YYEEEE. CDR3 amino acids: CASSFTGDGYTF. The CDR3 DNA reads TGTGCCAGCAGCTTTACGGGGGATGGCTACACCTTC.

The chain combines TRBV10-1 with TRBJ2-1, with 12 bases fitting TRBD1. CDR1 WNHNN and CDR2 SYGVQD come from the germline V gene (reference sequence). This CDR3 has 16 amino acids. V lost 4 bases and J lost 6; bases outside the gene matches: 7. CDR3 residues: CASSVAGTGGFNEQFF. CDR3 nucleotides: TGCGCCAGCAGTGTCGCCGGGACAGGGGGCTTCAATGAGCAGTTCTTC.

J is TRBJ2-4 and V is TRBV28, with 12 bases fitting TRBD2. CDR1 MDHEN and CDR2 SYDVKM come from the germline V gene. V dropped 3 bases and J dropped 0; count of bases not matched to a gene: 18. CDR3 length: 22 amino acids. The CDR3 region has the DNA TGTGCCAGCAGTTTGGGAACAGGGATTCTAGCGGGAGGGCCGAGAGCCAAAAACATTCAGTACTTC. Translated, it gives CASSLGTGILAGGPRAKNIQYF.

The rearrangement links TRBV19 to TRBJ1-3, with D possibly TRBD1 on 5 matching bases. With 6 bases removed from V and 0 bases from J, the gap between germline ends came to 9 bases. Germline CDR1 reads LNHDA; CDR2 reads SQIVND (reference sequence). This CDR3 is built from 14 residues. CDR3 protein: CASRGQLSGNTIYF. Here the CDR3 DNA reads TGTGCCAGTAGGGGGCAACTCTCTGGAAACACCATATATTTT.

V and J are TRBV5-4 and TRBJ1-3; tentatively, D is TRBD1 (6 bases). There are 14 residues in the CDR3. Germline values: CDR1 SGHNT, CDR2 YYREEE (reference sequence). The germline V and J ends were trimmed by 1 base and 4 bases, with 9 bases remaining between them. For the CDR3, the DNA is TGTGCCAGCAGCTTGCGGGACATCGGAAACACCATATATTTT. It is translated as CASSLRDIGNTIYF.

The V gene is TRBV5-6, the J gene TRBJ2-7; D remains unclear. Trimming removed 4 bases at V and 2 bases at J, with 22 bases between. Germline CDR1 SGHDT, CDR2 YYEEEE. The CDR3 has 17 residues. This CDR3 is CASSLIWSETEPYEQYF. The DNA of the CDR3 is TGTGCCAGCAGCCTGATTTGGAGCGAGACCGAACCCTACGAGCAGTACTTC.

The chain employs TRBV5-1 and TRBJ1-6; no clear D. Trimming pared 1 base from V and 8 bases from J, leaving 10 bases between. CDR3 length: 14 amino acids. Germline assignment: CDR1 SGHRS and CDR2 YFSETQ. CDR3 sequence (DNA): TGCGCCAGCAGCTTGCGGTGGGCAGATTCACCCCTCCACTTT. Amino acid sequence: CASSLRWADSPLHF.

The rearrangement joins TRBV9 to TRBJ2-3; 7 nucleotides align to TRBD1. CDR1 and CDR2 from the germline V gene are SGDLS and YYNGEE. The CDR3 runs to 16 residues. V trimming: 3 bases; J trimming: 2 bases; junction bases outside the gene matches: 9. The chain's CDR3 is CASSASSTGITDTQYF. The CDR3 DNA sequence: TGTGCCAGCAGCGCTAGTTCGACAGGGATCACAGATACGCAGTATTTT.

The V gene is TRBV5-6, the J gene TRBJ1-3; 8 bases align to TRBD1. The CDR3 totals 17 residues. Germline loops: CDR1 SGHDT, CDR2 YYEEEE. J gave up 2 bases and V 1 base, and 8 bases lay outside the gene matches. The CDR3 protein is CASSLRSGGPTGNTIYF. In DNA form, the CDR3 reads TGTGCCAGCAGCTTGAGATCAGGGGGCCCTACTGGAAACACCATATATTTT.

The V call is TRBV6-5, the J call TRBJ1-1; possibly TRBD1 for D (5 bases). V was clipped by 2 bases and J by 6 bases, with 10 bases between them. The CDR3 is 13 amino acids. CDR1 MNHEY and CDR2 SVGAGI come from the germline V gene. The CDR3 is CASSYAGIAEAFF. CDR3 sequence (DNA): TGTGCCAGCAGTTACGCAGGGATCGCTGAAGCTTTCTTT.

The chain links TRBV6-4 to TRBJ1-1; TRBD1 matches at 7 bases. The CDR3 length is 13 residues. Losses at the gene ends were 6 bases for V and 1 base for J; bases not matched to a gene: 2. The germline gives CDR1 MRHNA, CDR2 SNTAGT. DNA for the CDR3: TGTGCCAGCAGGGGGACAGCGAACACTGAAGCTTTCTTT. Translation gives CASRGTANTEAFF.

This sequence joins TRBV2 and TRBJ2-5; 8 nucleotides match TRBD1. Looked up from germline, CDR1 is SNHLY and CDR2 is FYNNEI. V lost 5 bases and J lost 5; bases outside the gene matches: 4. This CDR3 has 13 residues. The CDR3 spells CASSRTGLETQYF. The CDR3 region has the DNA TGTGCCAGCAGTAGGACAGGGCTGGAGACCCAGTACTTC.

The chain recombines TRBV7-6 with TRBJ2-7; D might be TRBD2 (5 bases). CDR1 is SGHVS and CDR2 is FNYEAQ in the germline V gene. This CDR3 comprises 14 residues. Between the trimmed V and J ends, which lost 2 bases and 6 bases, there was a span of 14 bases. CDR3 nucleotide sequence: TGTGCCAGCAGCTTAACCCCGGACTTTCGCGAGCAGTACTTC. Translating gives CASSLTPDFREQYF.

This clone occurred a few times. This chain joins TRBV14 and TRBJ2-2, with D hard to call. Germline-derived CDR1 and CDR2 are SGHDN and FVKESK. This CDR3 region has 14 residues. V lost 3 bases to trimming and J lost 5 bases, with 10 bases between them. The CDR3 spells CASSHYSQTGELFF. CDR3 nucleotides: TGTGCCAGCAGCCATTATAGCCAGACCGGGGAGCTGTTTTTT.

On this clone itself: A much larger clone lies a single base off, so this may be a read error. The sample holds other DNA sequences that translate to the same CDR3. This chain uses TRBV5-5 with TRBJ2-7, with 11 bases aligning to TRBD2. Germline V gives CDR1 SGHKS, CDR2 YYEKEE (reference sequence). The CDR3 consists of 15 residues. Germline trimming cut 2 bases from V and 0 bases from J; bases unmatched to any gene: 1. The DNA for the CDR3 is TGTGCCAGCAGCTTCGGGACTAGCGGCTCCTACGAGCAGTACTTC. Translating gives CASSFGTSGSYEQYF.

The chain has TRBV5-1 and TRBJ2-7; 7 bases are shared with TRBD1. The CDR3 extends over 15 amino acids. The trim removed 4 bases at V and 6 bases at J, leaving 13 bases unmatched. CDR1 and CDR2 (germline): SGHRS, YFSETQ. As DNA, the CDR3 is TGCGCCAGCAGCCGTATAGGGACAGCAGGTACCGAGCAGTACTTC. Translating gives CASSRIGTAGTEQYF.